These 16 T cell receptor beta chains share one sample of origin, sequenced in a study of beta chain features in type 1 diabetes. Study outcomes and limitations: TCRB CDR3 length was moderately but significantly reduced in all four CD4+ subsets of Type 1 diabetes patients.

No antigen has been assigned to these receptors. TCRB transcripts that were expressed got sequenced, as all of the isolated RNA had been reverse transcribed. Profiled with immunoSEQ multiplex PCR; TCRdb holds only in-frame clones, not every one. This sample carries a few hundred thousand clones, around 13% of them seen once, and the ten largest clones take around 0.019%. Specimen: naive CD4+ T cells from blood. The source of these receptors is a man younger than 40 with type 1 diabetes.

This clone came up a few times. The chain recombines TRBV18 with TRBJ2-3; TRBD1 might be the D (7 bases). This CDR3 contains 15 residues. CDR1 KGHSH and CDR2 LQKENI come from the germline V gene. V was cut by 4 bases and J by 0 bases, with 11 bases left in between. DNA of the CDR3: TGTGCCAGCTCACAGACAGGGACTAGCACAGATACGCAGTATTTT. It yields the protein CASSQTGTSTDTQYF. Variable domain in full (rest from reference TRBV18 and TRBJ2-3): NAGVMQNPRHLVRRRGQEARLRCSPMKGHSHVYWYRQLPEEGLKFMVYLQKENIIDESGMPKERFSAEFPKEGPSILRIQQVVRGDSAAYFCASSQTGTSTDTQYFGPGTRLTVL.

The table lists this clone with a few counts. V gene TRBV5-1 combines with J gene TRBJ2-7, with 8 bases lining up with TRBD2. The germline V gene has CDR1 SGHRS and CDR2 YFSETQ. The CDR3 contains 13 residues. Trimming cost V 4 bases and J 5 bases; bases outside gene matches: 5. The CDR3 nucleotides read TGCGCCAGCAGCAGCGGGAGCCCCGACGAGCAGTACTTC. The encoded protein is CASSSGSPDEQYF.

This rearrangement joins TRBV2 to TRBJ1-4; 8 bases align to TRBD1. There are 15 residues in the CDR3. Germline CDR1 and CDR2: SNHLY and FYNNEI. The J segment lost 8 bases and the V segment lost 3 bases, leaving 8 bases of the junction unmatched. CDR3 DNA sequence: TGTGCCAGCAGTGAGGGCAGGGGGCGAGGAGAAAAACTGTTTTTT. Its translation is CASSEGRGRGEKLFF.

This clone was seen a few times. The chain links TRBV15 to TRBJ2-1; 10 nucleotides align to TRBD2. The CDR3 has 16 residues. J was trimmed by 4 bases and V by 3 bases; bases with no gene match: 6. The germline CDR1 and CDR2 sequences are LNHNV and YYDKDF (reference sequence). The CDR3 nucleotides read TGTGCCACCAGCAGGCTCCTAGCGGGAGTATACAATGAGCAGTTCTTC. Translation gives CATSRLLAGVYNEQFF.

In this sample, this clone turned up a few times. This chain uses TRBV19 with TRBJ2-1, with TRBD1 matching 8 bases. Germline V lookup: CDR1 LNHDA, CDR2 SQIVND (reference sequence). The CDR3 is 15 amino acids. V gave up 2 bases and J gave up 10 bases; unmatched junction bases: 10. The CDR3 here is CASSIQGASSGEQFF. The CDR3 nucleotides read TGTGCCAGTAGTATACAGGGGGCCTCGAGCGGGGAGCAGTTCTTC.

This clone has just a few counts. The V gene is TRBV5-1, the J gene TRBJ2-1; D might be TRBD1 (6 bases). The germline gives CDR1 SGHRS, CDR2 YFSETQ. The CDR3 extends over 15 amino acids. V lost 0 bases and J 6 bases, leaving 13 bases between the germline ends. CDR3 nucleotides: TGCGCCAGCAGCTTGGGACAGGTCAACATCAATGAGCAGTTCTTC. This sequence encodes CASSLGQVNINEQFF.

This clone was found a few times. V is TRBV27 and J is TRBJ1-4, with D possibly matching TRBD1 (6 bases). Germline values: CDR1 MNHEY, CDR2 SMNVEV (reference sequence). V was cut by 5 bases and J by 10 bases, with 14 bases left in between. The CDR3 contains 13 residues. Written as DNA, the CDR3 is TGTGCCAGCAGTAGTACCGGGACAAGAAAACTGTTTTTT. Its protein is CASSSTGTRKLFF.

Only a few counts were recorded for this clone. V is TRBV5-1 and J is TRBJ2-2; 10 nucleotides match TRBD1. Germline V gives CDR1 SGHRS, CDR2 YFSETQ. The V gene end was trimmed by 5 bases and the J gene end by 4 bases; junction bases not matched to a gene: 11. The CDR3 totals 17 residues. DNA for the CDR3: TGCGCCAGCAGAACTACCGGGACAGGGGTCTCCACCGGGGAGCTGTTTTTT. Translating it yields CASRTTGTGVSTGELFF.

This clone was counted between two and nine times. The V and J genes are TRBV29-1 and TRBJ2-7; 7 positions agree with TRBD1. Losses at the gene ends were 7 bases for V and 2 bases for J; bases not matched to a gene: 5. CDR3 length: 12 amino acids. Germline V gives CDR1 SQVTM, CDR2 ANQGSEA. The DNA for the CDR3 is TGCAGCGCTGCCAGGGGGACCTACGAGCAGTACTTC. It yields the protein CSAARGTYEQYF.

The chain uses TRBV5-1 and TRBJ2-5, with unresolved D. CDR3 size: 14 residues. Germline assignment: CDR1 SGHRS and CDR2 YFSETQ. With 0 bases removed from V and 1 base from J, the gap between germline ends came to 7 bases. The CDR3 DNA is TGCGCCAGCAGCTTGGGCAGGATCCAAGAGACCCAGTACTTC. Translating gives CASSLGRIQETQYF.

Here the CDR3 reads CASSGTANYGYTF. The DNA for the CDR3 is TGTGCCAGTAGTGGGACAGCAAACTATGGCTACACCTTC. This sequence joins TRBV19 and TRBJ1-2; 7 nucleotides agree with TRBD1. The CDR3 has 13 residues. With 5 bases clipped from V and 2 bases from J, the junction kept 2 bases outside the gene matches. Germline CDR1 LNHDA, CDR2 SQIVND (reference sequence). Drawing the rest from reference TRBV19 and TRBJ1-2, the complete variable domain is DGGITQSPKYLFRKEGQNVTLSCEQNLNHDAMYWYRQDPGQGLRLIYYSQIVNDFQKGDIAEGYSVSREKKESFPLTVTSAQKNPTAFYLCASSGTANYGYTFGSGTRLTVV.

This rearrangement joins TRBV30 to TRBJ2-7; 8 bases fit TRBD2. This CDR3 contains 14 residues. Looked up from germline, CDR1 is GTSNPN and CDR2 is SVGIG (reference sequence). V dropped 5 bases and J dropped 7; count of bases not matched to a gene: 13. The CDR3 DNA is TGTGCCTGGCAAGAGGGGCGGGGGGAGCTGGAGCAGTACTTC. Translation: CAWQEGRGELEQYF. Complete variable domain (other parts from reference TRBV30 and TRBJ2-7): SQTIHQWPATLVQPVGSPLSLECTVEGTSNPNLYWYRQAAGRGLQLLFYSVGIGQISSEVPQNLSASRPQDRQFILSSKKLLLSDSGFYLCAWQEGRGELEQYFGPGTRLTVT.

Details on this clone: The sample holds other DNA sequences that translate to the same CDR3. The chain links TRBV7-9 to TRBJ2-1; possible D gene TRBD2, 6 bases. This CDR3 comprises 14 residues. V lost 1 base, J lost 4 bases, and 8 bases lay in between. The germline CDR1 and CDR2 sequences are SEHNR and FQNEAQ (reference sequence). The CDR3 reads CASSLDRGYNEQFF. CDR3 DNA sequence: TGTGCCAGCAGCTTAGATCGGGGGTACAATGAGCAGTTCTTC.

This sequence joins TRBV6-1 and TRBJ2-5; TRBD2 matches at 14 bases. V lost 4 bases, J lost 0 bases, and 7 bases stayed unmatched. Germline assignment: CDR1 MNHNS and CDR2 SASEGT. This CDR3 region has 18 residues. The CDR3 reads CASSAGLAGAGYQETQYF. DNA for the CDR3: TGTGCCAGCAGTGCGGGACTAGCGGGAGCTGGGTACCAAGAGACCCAGTACTTC.

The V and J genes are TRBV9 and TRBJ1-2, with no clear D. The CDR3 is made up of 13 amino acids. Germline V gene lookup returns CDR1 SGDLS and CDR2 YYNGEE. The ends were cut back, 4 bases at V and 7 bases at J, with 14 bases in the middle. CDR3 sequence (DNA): TGTGCCAGCAGCCCCTTAAATTCGGGTGGCTACACCTTC. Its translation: CASSPLNSGGYTF.

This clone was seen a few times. The CDR3 nucleotides read TGTGCCAGCACCGACCGTCGGGGCACAGATACGCAGTATTTT. Translation: CASTDRRGTDTQYF. The chain employs TRBV6-5 and TRBJ2-3, with no clear D. Germline-derived CDR1 and CDR2 are MNHEY and SVGAGI. The CDR3 loop spans 14 amino acids. Trimming cost V 7 bases and J 1 base, with 12 bases left between them.